This is a list of T cell receptor beta chains from one sample in a study of T cell responses to AZD1222 COVID-19 vaccine. Profiled with immunoSEQ multiplex PCR; TCRdb holds only in-frame clones, not every one. The table lists 75,000 to 85,000 clones, more than 60% of them singletons. The sample here was peripheral blood, taken 28 days after the second dose of the MenACWY control vaccine. The receptors were sampled from an adult who received the MenACWY meningococcal vaccine as a control. Each CDR3 is given with its conserved first and last residue. D genes are given only for firm matches. A row's size may be missing; if present it is once, few, many or a size class.

d_call j_call clone_size v_call cdr3_aa cdr3_nt
NA TRBJ2-7 NA TRBV25-1 CASRRDGFYEQYF TGTGCCAGCAGAAGGGACGGATTCTACGAGCAGTACTTC
NA TRBJ2-1 NA TRBV5-4 CASSFKSMVGLVDEQFF TGTGCCAGCAGCTTTAAATCGATGGTGGGGCTCGTCGATGAGCAGTTCTTC
NA TRBJ1-1 few TRBV5-1 CASRPDSNRLEAFF TGCGCCAGCCGGCCTGACAGTAACAGACTTGAAGCTTTCTTT
NA TRBJ2-5 NA TRBV5-4 CASSPGILLGETQYF TGTGCCAGCAGCCCTGGGATCCTTCTTGGGGAGACCCAGTACTTC
NA TRBJ1-2 NA TRBV2 CASSEALAGTYGYTF TGTGCCAGCAGTGAAGCGCTTGCGGGGACTTATGGCTACACCTTC
TRBD2 TRBJ2-7 NA TRBV19 CASSQGLAPTYEQYF TGTGCCAGTAGCCAAGGACTAGCCCCTACCTACGAGCAGTACTTC
TRBD1 TRBJ2-5 NA TRBV2 CASRYGDRGGQETQYF TGTGCCAGCAGATACGGGGACAGGGGCGGTCAAGAGACCCAGTACTTC
NA TRBJ2-7 NA TRBV9 CASSVGTGLGEQYF TGTGCCAGCAGCGTAGGGACGGGCTTAGGGGAGCAGTACTTC
TRBD1 TRBJ1-6 NA TRBV6-2/TRBV6-3 CASSYPGQGGSPLHF TGTGCCAGCAGTTACCCGGGACAGGGAGGTTCACCCCTCCACTTT
NA TRBJ1-1 NA TRBV5-1 CASSKAQGANTEAFF TGCGCCAGCAGTAAGGCCCAAGGGGCGAACACTGAAGCTTTCTTT
NA TRBJ2-2 NA TRBV9 CASSAENTGELFF TGTGCCAGCAGCGCAGAGAACACCGGGGAGCTGTTTTTT
NA TRBJ2-7 NA TRBV6-5 CASSSGLPYEQYF TGTGCCAGCAGTTCGGGCCTCCCCTACGAGCAGTACTTC
NA TRBJ1-2 NA TRBV2 CASSGGTRVSSGYTF TGTGCCAGCAGTGGAGGGACGCGGGTCTCGTCTGGCTACACCTTC
TRBD2 TRBJ2-1 NA TRBV19 CASSAPGSGRKYEQFF TGTGCCAGTAGTGCCCCGGGGAGCGGGAGAAAATACGAGCAGTTCTTC
TRBD1 TRBJ2-7 NA TRBV5-1 CASMVGDSSYEQYF TGCGCCAGCATGGTAGGGGACAGCTCCTACGAGCAGTACTTC
NA TRBJ1-4 once TRBV28 CASSFVGATNEKLFF TGTGCCAGCAGTTTTGTCGGGGCAACTAATGAAAAACTGTTTTTT
TRBD2 TRBJ2-1 NA TRBV5-1 CASSLGLAENEQFF TGCGCCAGCAGCTTGGGACTAGCGGAGAATGAGCAGTTCTTC
NA TRBJ2-7 NA TRBV6-1 CASSEGKVTEQYF TGTGCCAGCAGTGAAGGAAAGGTTACCGAGCAGTACTTC